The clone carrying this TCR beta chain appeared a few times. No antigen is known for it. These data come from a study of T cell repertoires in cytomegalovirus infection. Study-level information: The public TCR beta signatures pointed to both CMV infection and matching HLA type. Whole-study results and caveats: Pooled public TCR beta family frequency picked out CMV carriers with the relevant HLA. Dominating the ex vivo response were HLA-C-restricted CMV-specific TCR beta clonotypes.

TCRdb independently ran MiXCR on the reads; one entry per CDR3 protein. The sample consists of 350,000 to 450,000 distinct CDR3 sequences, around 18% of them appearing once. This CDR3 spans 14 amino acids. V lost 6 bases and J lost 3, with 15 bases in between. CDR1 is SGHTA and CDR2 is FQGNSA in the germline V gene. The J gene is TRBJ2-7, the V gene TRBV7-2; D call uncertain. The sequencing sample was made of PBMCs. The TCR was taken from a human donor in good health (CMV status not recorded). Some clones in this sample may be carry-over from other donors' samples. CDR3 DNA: TGTGCCAGCAGTCAGAGGTATACGAGCTACGAGCAGTACTTC. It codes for CASSQRYTSYEQYF.